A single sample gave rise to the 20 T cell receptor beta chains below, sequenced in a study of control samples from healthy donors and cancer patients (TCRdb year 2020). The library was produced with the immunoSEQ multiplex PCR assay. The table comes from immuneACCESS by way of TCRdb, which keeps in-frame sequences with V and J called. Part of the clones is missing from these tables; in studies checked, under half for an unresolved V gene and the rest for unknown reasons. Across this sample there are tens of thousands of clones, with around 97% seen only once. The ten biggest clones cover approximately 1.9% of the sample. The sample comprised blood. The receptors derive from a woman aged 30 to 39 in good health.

CDR3 sequence (DNA): TGTGCCACCAGCAGAGTTCCCCTCAATCAGCCCCAGCATTTT. It translates to CATSRVPLNQPQHF. The gene calls are TRBV15 and TRBJ1-5; the D is unclear. Trimming took 1 base from V and 3 from J, leaving 7 bases between them. Germline CDR1 LNHNV, CDR2 YYDKDF (reference sequence). The CDR3 runs 14 residues.

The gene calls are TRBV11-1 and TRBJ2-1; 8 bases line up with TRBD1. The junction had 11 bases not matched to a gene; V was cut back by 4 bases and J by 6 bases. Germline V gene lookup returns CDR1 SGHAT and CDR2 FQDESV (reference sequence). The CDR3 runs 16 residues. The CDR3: CASSWIDRGNINEQFF. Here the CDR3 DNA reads TGTGCCAGCAGCTGGATCGACAGGGGTAATATCAATGAGCAGTTCTTC.

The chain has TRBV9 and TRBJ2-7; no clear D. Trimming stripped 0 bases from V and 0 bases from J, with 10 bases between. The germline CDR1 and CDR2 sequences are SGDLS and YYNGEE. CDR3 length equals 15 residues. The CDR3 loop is CASSVGMGSSYEQYF. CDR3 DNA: TGTGCCAGCAGCGTAGGGATGGGAAGCTCCTACGAGCAGTACTTC. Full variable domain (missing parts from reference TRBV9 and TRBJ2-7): DSGVTQTPKHLITATGQRVTLRCSPRSGDLSVYWYQQSLDQGLQFLIQYYNGEERAKGNILERFSAQQFPDLHSELNLSSLELGDSALYFCASSVGMGSSYEQYFGPGTRLTVT.

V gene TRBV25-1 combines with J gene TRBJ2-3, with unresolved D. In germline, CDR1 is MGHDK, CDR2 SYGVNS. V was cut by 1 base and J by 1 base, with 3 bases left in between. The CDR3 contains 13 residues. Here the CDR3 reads CASSEFGTDTQYF. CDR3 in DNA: TGTGCCAGCAGTGAATTTGGCACAGATACGCAGTATTTT.

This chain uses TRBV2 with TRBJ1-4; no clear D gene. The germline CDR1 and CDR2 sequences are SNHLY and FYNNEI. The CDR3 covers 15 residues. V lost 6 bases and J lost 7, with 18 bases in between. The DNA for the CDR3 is TGTGCCAGCAGCCCTCCAGGAAGGGAGGGTGAAAAACTGTTTTTT. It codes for CASSPPGREGEKLFF. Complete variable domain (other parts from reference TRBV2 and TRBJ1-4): EPEVTQTPSHQVTQMGQEVILRCVPISNHLYFYWYRQILGQKVEFLVSFYNNEISEKSEIFDDQFSVERPDGSNFTLKIRSTKLEDSAMYFCASSPPGREGEKLFFGSGTQLSVL.

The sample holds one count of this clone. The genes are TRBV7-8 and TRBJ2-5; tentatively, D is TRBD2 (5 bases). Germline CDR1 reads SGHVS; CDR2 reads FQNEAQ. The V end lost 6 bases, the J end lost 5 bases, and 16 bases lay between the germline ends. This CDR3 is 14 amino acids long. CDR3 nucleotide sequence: TGTGCCAGCAGGCTTCGAGGCAGGAGGGAGACCCAGTACTTC. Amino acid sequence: CASRLRGRRETQYF.

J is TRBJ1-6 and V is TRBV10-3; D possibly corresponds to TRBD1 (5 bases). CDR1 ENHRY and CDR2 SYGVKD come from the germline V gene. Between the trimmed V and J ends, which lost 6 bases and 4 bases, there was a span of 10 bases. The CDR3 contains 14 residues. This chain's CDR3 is CAISGDGYNSPLHF. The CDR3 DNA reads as TGTGCCATCAGCGGGGACGGTTATAATTCACCCCTCCACTTT.

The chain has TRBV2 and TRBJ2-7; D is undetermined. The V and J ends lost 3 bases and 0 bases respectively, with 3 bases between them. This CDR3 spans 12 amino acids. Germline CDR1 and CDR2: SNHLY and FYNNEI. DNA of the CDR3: TGTGCCAGCAGTGACCTCTCCTACGAGCAGTACTTC. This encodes CASSDLSYEQYF.

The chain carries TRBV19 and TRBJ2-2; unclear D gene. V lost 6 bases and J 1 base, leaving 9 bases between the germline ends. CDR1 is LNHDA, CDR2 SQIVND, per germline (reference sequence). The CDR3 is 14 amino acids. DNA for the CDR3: TGTGCCAGTAGCACAAACAGGAACACCGGGGAGCTGTTTTTT. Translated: CASSTNRNTGELFF.

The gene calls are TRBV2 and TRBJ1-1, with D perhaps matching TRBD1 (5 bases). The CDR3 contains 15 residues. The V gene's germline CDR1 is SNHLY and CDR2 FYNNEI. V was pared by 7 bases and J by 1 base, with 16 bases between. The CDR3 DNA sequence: TGTGCCAGCATTCCCAACGGACACCGGAACACTGAAGCTTTCTTT. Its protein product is CASIPNGHRNTEAFF.

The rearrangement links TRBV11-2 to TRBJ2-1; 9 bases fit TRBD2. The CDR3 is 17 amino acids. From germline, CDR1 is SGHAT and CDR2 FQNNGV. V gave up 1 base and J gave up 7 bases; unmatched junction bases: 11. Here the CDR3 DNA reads TGTGCCAGCAGCTTAGTGGGCAGGGGTCTAGCGGGGAATGAGCAGTTCTTC. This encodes CASSLVGRGLAGNEQFF.

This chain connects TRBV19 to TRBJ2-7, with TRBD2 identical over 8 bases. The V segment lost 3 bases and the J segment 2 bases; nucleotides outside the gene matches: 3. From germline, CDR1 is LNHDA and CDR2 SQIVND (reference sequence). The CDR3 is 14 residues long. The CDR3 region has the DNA TGTGCCAGTAGTATCACTAGCGGACCCTACGAGCAGTACTTC. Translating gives CASSITSGPYEQYF.

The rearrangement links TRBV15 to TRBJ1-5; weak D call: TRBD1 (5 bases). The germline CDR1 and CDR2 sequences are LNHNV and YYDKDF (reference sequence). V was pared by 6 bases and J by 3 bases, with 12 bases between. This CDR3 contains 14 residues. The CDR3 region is CATRGQGPNQPQHF. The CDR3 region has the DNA TGTGCCACCAGAGGTCAGGGTCCCAATCAGCCCCAGCATTTT.

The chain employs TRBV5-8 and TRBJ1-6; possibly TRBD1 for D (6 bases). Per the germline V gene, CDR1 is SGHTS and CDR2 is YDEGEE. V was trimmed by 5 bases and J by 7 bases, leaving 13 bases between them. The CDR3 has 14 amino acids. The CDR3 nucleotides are TGTGCCAGCAGTCAGGGACACCTAAATTCACCCCTCCACTTT. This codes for CASSQGHLNSPLHF. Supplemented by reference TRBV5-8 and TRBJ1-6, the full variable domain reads EAGVTQSPTHLIKTRGQQATLRCSPISGHTSVYWYQQALGLGLQFLLWYDEGEERNRGNFPPRFSGRQFPNYSSELNVNALELEDSALYLCASSQGHLNSPLHFGNGTRLTVT.

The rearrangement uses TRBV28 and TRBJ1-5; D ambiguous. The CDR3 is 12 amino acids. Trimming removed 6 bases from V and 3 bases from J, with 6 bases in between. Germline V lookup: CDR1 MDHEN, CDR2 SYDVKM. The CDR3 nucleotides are TGTGCCAGCAGAAAGGTCAATCAGCCCCAGCATTTT. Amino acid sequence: CASRKVNQPQHF.

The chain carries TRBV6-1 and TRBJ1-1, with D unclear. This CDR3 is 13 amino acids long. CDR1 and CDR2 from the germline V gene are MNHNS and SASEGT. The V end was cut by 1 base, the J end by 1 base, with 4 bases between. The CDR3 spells CASSEGENTEAFF. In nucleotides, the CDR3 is TGTGCCAGCAGTGAAGGGGAGAACACTGAAGCTTTCTTT.

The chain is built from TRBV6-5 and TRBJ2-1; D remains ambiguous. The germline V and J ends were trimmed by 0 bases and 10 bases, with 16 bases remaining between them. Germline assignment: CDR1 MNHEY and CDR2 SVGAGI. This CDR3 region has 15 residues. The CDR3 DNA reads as TGTGCCAGCAGTTACTCGTTTCGCTCCGCCCACGAGCAGTTCTTC. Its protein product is CASSYSFRSAHEQFF.

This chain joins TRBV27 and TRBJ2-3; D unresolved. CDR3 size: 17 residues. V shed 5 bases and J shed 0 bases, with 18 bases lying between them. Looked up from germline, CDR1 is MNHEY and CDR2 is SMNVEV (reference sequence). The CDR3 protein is CASSPTPLGTSTDTQYF. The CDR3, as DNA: TGTGCCAGCAGTCCCACCCCTCTAGGAACTAGCACAGATACGCAGTATTTT.

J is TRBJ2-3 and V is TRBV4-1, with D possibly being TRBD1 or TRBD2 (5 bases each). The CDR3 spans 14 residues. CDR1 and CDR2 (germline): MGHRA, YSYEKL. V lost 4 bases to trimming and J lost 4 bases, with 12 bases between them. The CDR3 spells CASSLGAVADTQYF. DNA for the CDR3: TGCGCCAGCAGCCTCGGGGCCGTGGCAGATACGCAGTATTTT.

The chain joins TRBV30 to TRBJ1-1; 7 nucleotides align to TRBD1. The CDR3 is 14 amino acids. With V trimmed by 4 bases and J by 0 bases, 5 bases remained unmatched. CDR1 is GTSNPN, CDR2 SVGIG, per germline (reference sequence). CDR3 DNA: TGTGCCTGGAATGGGGACAGAATGAACACTGAAGCTTTCTTT. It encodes CAWNGDRMNTEAFF.